This T cell receptor beta chain was observed in a study of CD8 T cells in ankylosing spondylitis. The CDR3 extends over 14 amino acids. Trimming stripped 5 bases from V and 8 bases from J, with 13 bases between. Study results and caveats: Some motif variants were previously reported in reactive arthritis synovial fluid and blood. Disease-associated clonotypes exhibited CD8+ identity and were relatively infrequent in peripheral blood. Roughly 8 highly homologous variants made up a TCR beta motif that seemed to typify ankylosing spondylitis blood.

5'-RACE, quantitative and with molecular barcodes, yielded the TCR beta libraries. In TCRdb, the 5' RACE reads were re-called with MiXCR into one record per CDR3 protein. The data show around 490,000 distinct CDR3 sequences, about 5.7% seen once. This clonotype has a count of ten or more. The antigen is unknown. V gene TRBV12-3 or TRBV12-4 combines with J gene TRBJ1-6; possibly TRBD1 for D (5 bases). What was sequenced was blood, either unsorted or a sorted T cell fraction (not recorded which). The sequence was obtained from a male donor with ankylosing spondylitis. The CDR3 region has the DNA TGTGCCAGCAGTCCCTCCGGGGGTCATTCACCCCTCCACTTT. Translated: CASSPSGGHSPLHF.